This T cell receptor (beta chain) was obtained from a study of shared clonotypes between healthy human individuals. The ends lost 3 bases at V and 15 bases at J; junction bases unmatched: 20. Germline values: CDR1 KGHSH, CDR2 LQKENI. The CDR3 runs 17 residues. Everyone who donated was a Caucasian adult who lived in Nashville, Tennessee. Around 83 million PBMCs served as the genomic DNA source for unsorted samples. Using immunoSEQ multiplex PCR, the repertoire was profiled, and TCRdb retains in-frame clones only, with some absent. Found here are about 470,000 clones, about 76% of them singletons; the top ten hold roughly an eighth.

The chain is built from TRBV18 and TRBJ2-1; 10 nucleotides line up with TRBD2. The clonotype comes from a woman aged 35 to 49 in good health. Some clones in this sample may be carry-over from other donors' samples. The sample consisted of PBMCs. The chain's CDR3 is CASSPPQREGRGRGGFF. The CDR3 DNA sequence: TGTGCCAGCTCACCTCCCCAGCGGGAGGGCCGGGGCCGAGGCGGGTTCTTC.